A single sample is the source of the 24 T cell receptor beta chains below, sequenced in a study of T cell changes during pregnancy in multiple sclerosis. Sequencing used immunoSEQ multiplex PCR; TCRdb keeps in-frame clones, though not all of them. The table lists 35,000 to 45,000 clones, roughly nine tenths of them singletons. Sequencing used CD4+ T cells from peripheral blood mononuclear cells, obtained after pregnancy. The receptors come from a female donor in good health, enrolled as a control in a pregnancy study.

The chain joins TRBV6-1 to TRBJ1-5, with 7 bases that match TRBD1. Germline trimming cut 6 bases from V and 1 base from J; bases unmatched to any gene: 6. The CDR3 is made up of 15 amino acids. The germline gives CDR1 MNHNS, CDR2 SASEGT. The CDR3 here is CASRRMGQSNQPQHF. The CDR3 DNA is TGTGCCAGCAGGAGAATGGGACAGAGCAATCAGCCCCAGCATTTT.

The sample holds one count of this clone. The V and J genes are TRBV7-2 and TRBJ2-1; 12 bases map to TRBD2. The CDR3 totals 16 residues. The V gene's germline CDR1 is SGHTA and CDR2 FQGNSA. Trimming at V came to 4 bases and at J to 4 bases, leaving 5 bases not matched to a gene. The CDR3: CASSSSSGGGYNEQFF. As DNA, the CDR3 is TGTGCCAGCAGCTCCTCTAGCGGGGGGGGGTACAATGAGCAGTTCTTC.

The CDR3 protein is CASSGFQGEYYNEQFF. CDR3 sequence (DNA): TGTGCCAGCAGTGGGTTCCAGGGGGAGTACTACAATGAGCAGTTCTTC. V and J are TRBV2 and TRBJ2-1, with 7 bases fitting TRBD1. The J segment lost 3 bases and the V segment lost 4 bases, leaving 9 bases of the junction unmatched. The CDR3 consists of 16 residues. Germline V gives CDR1 SNHLY, CDR2 FYNNEI.

The chain links TRBV4-2 to TRBJ2-5; no firm D call. The V end lost 3 bases, the J end lost 1 base, and 6 bases lay between the germline ends. CDR3 length: 13 amino acids. Germline V gene data show CDR1 as LGHNA and CDR2 as YNFKEQ. The CDR3 DNA sequence: TGTGCCAGCAGCCATGAGCGCCAAGAGACCCAGTACTTC. Protein sequence: CASSHERQETQYF.

The chain links TRBV5-1 to TRBJ2-2, with D maybe TRBD1 (6 bases). Looked up from germline, CDR1 is SGHRS and CDR2 is YFSETQ. V lost 5 bases, J lost 7 bases, and 18 bases lay in between. CDR3 size: 15 residues. CDR3 region: CASRRATGSDGELFF. The CDR3 bases are TGCGCCAGCAGAAGGGCAACAGGGTCTGACGGGGAGCTGTTTTTT. Variable domain in full (rest from reference TRBV5-1 and TRBJ2-2): KAGVTQTPRYLIKTRGQQVTLSCSPISGHRSVSWYQQTPGQGLQFLFEYFSETQRNKGNFPGRFSGRQFSNSRSEMNVSTLELGDSALYLCASRRATGSDGELFFGEGSRLTVL.

V is TRBV15 and J is TRBJ2-5; tentatively, D is TRBD1 (5 bases). The CDR3 consists of 15 residues. CDR1 is LNHNV, CDR2 YYDKDF, per germline (reference sequence). V was cut by 5 bases and J by 1 base, with 14 bases left in between. As DNA, the CDR3 is TGTGCCACCAGCGGGAAAGACAGACTCCAAGAGACCCAGTACTTC. It encodes CATSGKDRLQETQYF.

The chain uses TRBV9 and TRBJ2-1; 7 bases agree with TRBD2. From germline, CDR1 is SGDLS and CDR2 YYNGEE. This CDR3 is built from 13 residues. The V segment lost 3 bases and the J segment 3 bases; nucleotides outside the gene matches: 0. CDR3: CASSGTSYNEQFF. The CDR3 nucleotides read TGTGCCAGCAGCGGGACTAGCTACAATGAGCAGTTCTTC.

V is TRBV11-2 and J is TRBJ2-1, with a tentative D call TRBD2 (6 bases). Germline CDR1 is SGHAT and CDR2 is FQNNGV. Trimming pared 2 bases from V and 4 bases from J, leaving 12 bases between. The length of the CDR3 is 15 residues. DNA of the CDR3: TGTGCCAGCAGCTTAAAACTAGCAGTATACAATGAGCAGTTCTTC. As protein: CASSLKLAVYNEQFF. The full variable domain, with the rest looked up from reference TRBV11-2 and TRBJ2-1, is EAGVAQSPRYKIIEKRQSVAFWCNPISGHATLYWYQQILGQGPKLLIQFQNNGVVDDSQLPKDRFSAERLKGVDSTLKIQPAKLEDSAVYLCASSLKLAVYNEQFFGPGTRLTVL.

This chain connects TRBV11-2 to TRBJ2-5, with TRBD1 matching 8 bases. This CDR3 comprises 14 residues. CDR1 is SGHAT and CDR2 is FQNNGV in the germline V gene. The V gene end was trimmed by 5 bases and the J gene end by 2 bases; junction bases not matched to a gene: 4. CDR3 nucleotides: TGTGCCAGCAGCCCCGGGACAGGTCAAGAGACCCAGTACTTC. Translated: CASSPGTGQETQYF. The full variable domain, completed using reference TRBV11-2 and TRBJ2-5, is EAGVAQSPRYKIIEKRQSVAFWCNPISGHATLYWYQQILGQGPKLLIQFQNNGVVDDSQLPKDRFSAERLKGVDSTLKIQPAKLEDSAVYLCASSPGTGQETQYFGPGTRLLVL.

The CDR3 sequence: CASGSLDRVRQFF. The CDR3 DNA follows: TGTGCTAGTGGCTCGCTCGACAGGGTAAGGCAGTTCTTC. V usage is TRBV12-5 and J usage is TRBJ2-1; 7 nucleotides agree with TRBD1. The CDR3 is 13 residues long. Germline V CDR1 and CDR2: LGHNT, FRNRAP. V was clipped by 6 bases and J by 12 bases; unmatched bases: 11.

The chain is built from TRBV29-1 and TRBJ1-1; D is unclear. Per germline, CDR1 SQVTM and CDR2 ANQGSEA. Between the trimmed V and J ends, which lost 4 bases and 2 bases, there was a span of 5 bases. The CDR3 runs to 11 residues. CDR3: CSVGANTEAFF. DNA for the CDR3: TGCAGCGTTGGGGCTAACACTGAAGCTTTCTTT. The full variable domain, in which reference TRBV29-1 and TRBJ1-1 provide the parts outside the CDR3, is SAVISQKPSRDICQRGTSLTIQCQVDSQVTMMFWYRQQPGQSLTLIATANQGSEATYESGFVIDKFPISRPNLTFSTLTVSNMSPEDSSIYLCSVGANTEAFFGQGTRLTVV.

The chain links TRBV12-5 to TRBJ1-1, with a possible D match to TRBD1 (6 bases). Looked up from germline, CDR1 is LGHNT and CDR2 is FRNRAP. V lost 5 bases, J lost 3 bases, and 16 bases lay in between. The CDR3 sequence is 15 residues long. DNA of the CDR3: TGTGCTAGTGGTACTGGAACAGGGCGAGACACTGAAGCTTTCTTT. Protein sequence: CASGTGTGRDTEAFF.

This chain joins TRBV5-4 and TRBJ2-7, with D possibly being TRBD2 (6 bases). Trimming left V 0 bases short and J 0 bases short, with 7 bases between. The CDR3 loop spans 14 amino acids. CDR1 and CDR2 (germline): SGHNT, YYREEE (reference sequence). CDR3 nucleotide sequence: TGTGCCAGCAGCTTGGGGGGGGACTCCTACGAGCAGTACTTC. Translated: CASSLGGDSYEQYF.

This sequence joins TRBV15 and TRBJ2-3, with TRBD1 matching 10 bases. The CDR3 spans 14 residues. Looked up from germline, CDR1 is LNHNV and CDR2 is YYDKDF (reference sequence). The junction had 4 bases not matched to a gene; V was cut back by 6 bases and J by 4 bases. The CDR3 nucleotides are TGTGCCACCAGGACAGGGGGCGTCGCAGATACGCAGTATTTT. As protein: CATRTGGVADTQYF. The full variable domain, completed using reference TRBV15 and TRBJ2-3, is DAMVIQNPRYQVTQFGKPVTLSCSQTLNHNVMYWYQQKSSQAPKLLFHYYDKDFNNEADTPDNFQSRRPNTSFCFLDIRSPGLGDTAMYLCATRTGGVADTQYFGPGTRLTVL.

The chain has TRBV6-5 and TRBJ1-3; D remains unclear. V gave up 6 bases and J gave up 0 bases, with 6 bases separating them. In germline, CDR1 is MNHEY, CDR2 SVGAGI. CDR3 length: 13 residues. CDR3 sequence: CASSTVSGNTIYF. The CDR3 DNA follows: TGTGCCAGCAGCACAGTCTCTGGAAACACCATATATTTT.

This clone is a singleton in its sample. This chain joins TRBV10-2 and TRBJ2-2; tentative D call: TRBD2 (7 bases). Per the germline V gene, CDR1 is WSHSY and CDR2 is SAAADI. This CDR3 has 14 amino acids. Deletions cut 4 bases from V and 6 bases from J, with 12 bases between. In nucleotides, the CDR3 is TGCGCCAGCAGTGTCGGGGGGCGCGCCGGGGAGCTGTTTTTT. Translation gives CASSVGGRAGELFF.

V usage is TRBV7-9 and J usage is TRBJ2-3; unclear D gene. V was pared by 1 base and J by 0 bases, with 8 bases between. The CDR3 is 15 residues long. Germline V gives CDR1 SEHNR, CDR2 FQNEAQ (reference sequence). This CDR3 reads CASSLDGSSTDTQYF. In DNA form, the CDR3 reads TGTGCCAGCAGCTTAGACGGTTCTAGCACAGATACGCAGTATTTT.

This chain connects TRBV7-6 to TRBJ2-7, with a weak D call TRBD1 (5 bases). V shed 1 base and J shed 3 bases, with 13 bases lying between them. The germline V gene encodes CDR1 SGHVS and CDR2 FNYEAQ. CDR3 length equals 15 residues. The chain's CDR3 is CASSLGRQGNYEQYF. The CDR3 nucleotides read TGTGCCAGCAGCTTAGGACGCCAGGGAAACTACGAGCAGTACTTC.

The chain has TRBV11-2 and TRBJ1-1; D ambiguous. This CDR3 has 14 amino acids. In germline, CDR1 is SGHAT, CDR2 FQNNGV. V lost 4 bases and J 6 bases, leaving 15 bases between the germline ends. CDR3 residues: CASSSRRGMAEAFF. The CDR3 DNA sequence: TGTGCCAGCAGCTCCCGACGGGGAATGGCTGAAGCTTTCTTT.

V and J are TRBV4-1 and TRBJ1-2; 9 positions agree with TRBD1. Per the germline V gene, CDR1 is MGHRA and CDR2 is YSYEKL. The V and J ends lost 1 base and 5 bases, in that order; junction bases with no gene match: 8. This CDR3 is 16 amino acids long. The CDR3 reads CASSQVNGQGLYGYTF. The CDR3 DNA follows: TGCGCCAGCAGCCAAGTTAATGGACAGGGGTTATATGGCTACACCTTC.

The DNA for the CDR3 is TGTGCCAGCAGCGTGACAGGGGGCGGTGAGCAGTACTTC. It yields the protein CASSVTGGGEQYF. V is TRBV9 and J is TRBJ2-7; TRBD1 matches 10 bases. The CDR3 is made up of 13 amino acids. The V and J ends lost 2 bases and 7 bases, in that order; junction bases with no gene match: 3. The germline V gene encodes CDR1 SGDLS and CDR2 YYNGEE.

This clone came up a few times. The chain links TRBV19 to TRBJ1-3; TRBD1 agrees at 7 bases. Trimming took 10 bases from V and 0 from J; bases not matched to a gene: 15. Germline V gene data show CDR1 as LNHDA and CDR2 as SQIVND (reference sequence). The CDR3 contains 17 residues. The CDR3 DNA reads TGTGCCACCACGGAAGCCGGGACAGCTCGCTCTGGAAACACCATATATTTT. Its protein is CATTEAGTARSGNTIYF.

The chain is built from TRBV21-1 and TRBJ2-7; the D call TRBD1 from the table was never checked on the DNA. TRBV21-1 is designated a pseudogene. The length of the CDR3 is 15 residues. CDR3 protein: CASSKRAGGHHEQYF. DNA for the CDR3: TGTGCCAGCAGCAAACGGGCAGGGGGCCATCACGAGCAGTACTTC.

This clone was recorded once. V usage is TRBV21-1 and J usage is TRBJ2-2; TRBD2 is taken as the D call from the table, unchecked against the DNA. TRBV21-1 is designated a pseudogene. The CDR3 runs 12 residues. The CDR3, as DNA: TGTGCCAGCAGCCCCGCGTCGGGGGAGCTGTTTTTT. As protein: CASSPASGELFF.